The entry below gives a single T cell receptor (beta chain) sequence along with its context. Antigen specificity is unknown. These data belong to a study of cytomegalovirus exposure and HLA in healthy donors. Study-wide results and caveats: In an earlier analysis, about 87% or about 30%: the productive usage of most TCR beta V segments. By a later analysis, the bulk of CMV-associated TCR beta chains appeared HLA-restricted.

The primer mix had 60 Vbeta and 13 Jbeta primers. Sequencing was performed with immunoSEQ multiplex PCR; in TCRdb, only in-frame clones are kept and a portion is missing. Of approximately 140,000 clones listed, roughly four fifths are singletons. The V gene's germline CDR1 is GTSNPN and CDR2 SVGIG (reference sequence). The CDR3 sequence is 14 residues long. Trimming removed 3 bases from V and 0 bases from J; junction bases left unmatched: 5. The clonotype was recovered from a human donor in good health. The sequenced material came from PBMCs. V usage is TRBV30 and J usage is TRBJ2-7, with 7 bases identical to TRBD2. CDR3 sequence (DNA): TGTGCCTGGAGGACAGCGGGAAACTCCTACGAGCAGTACTTC. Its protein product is CAWRTAGNSYEQYF. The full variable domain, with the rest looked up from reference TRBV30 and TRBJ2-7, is SQTIHQWPATLVQPVGSPLSLECTVEGTSNPNLYWYRQAAGRGLQLLFYSVGIGQISSEVPQNLSASRPQDRQFILSSKKLLLSDSGFYLCAWRTAGNSYEQYFGPGTRLTVT.